This T cell receptor beta chain was documented in a study of a mutant IDH1 vaccine in newly diagnosed glioma. Study at large: The first vaccination came 4-6 weeks after radiotherapy alone, or with temozolomide cycles. Earlier care involved radiotherapy, temozolomide, or both, and the majority received both. Notes on the study in general: Changes in top peripheral clonotypes did not appear linked to pseudoprogression. Overall, 80% to 95% of patients had vaccine-induced immune responses.

TCRdb keeps only in-frame clones here, not all; method: immunoSEQ multiplex PCR. The sample has tens of thousands of clones; roughly four fifths are singletons. V was clipped by 7 bases and J by 6 bases, with 24 bases between them. The CDR3 sequence is 16 residues long. The germline CDR1 and CDR2 sequences are SEHNR and FQNEAQ (reference sequence). This sample's time point: week 35, safety follow-up. With topical imiquimod, each dose of the vaccine consisted of 300 ug of mutant IDH1 20-mer peptide. This clone was seen only a few times. The target antigen is unknown. J is TRBJ1-2 and V is TRBV7-9; D possibly corresponds to TRBD1 (5 bases). The sequences come from PBMCs, collected from a glioma patient whose treatment included an IDH1 peptide vaccine. This receptor was identified in a man aged 35-49 years with glioma. CDR3 amino acids: CASNVGTDERFHGYTF. CDR3 sequence (DNA): TGTGCCAGCAACGTGGGGACCGACGAGCGCTTTCATGGCTACACCTTC.